The rows below give T cell receptor beta chains drawn from one sample of a study of CD8+CD57+ T cells in acquired aplastic anemia. TCRdb re-called the reads through MiXCR, storing one row per CDR3 protein. This table has 160,000 or so distinct CDR3 sequences, around half appearing once. The specimen was sorted CD4+, CD8+, or CD8+CD57+ T cells (not recorded which) from PBMCs. These receptors were collected from a human donor with aplastic anemia. CDR3s include the opening cysteine and the closing phenylalanine or tryptophan. Each record gives: CDR3 DNA, CDR3 protein, J gene, clone size, V gene, D gene. D genes are given only for firm matches. Where a row states a size, it is once, few, many or the class of an expanded clone; other rows omit it.

TGTGCCAGCAGCGACCGACAGGGACGCGAGCAGTACTTC | CASSDRQGREQYF | TRBJ2-7 | many | TRBV2 | TRBD1
TGTGCCAGCAGCGCTTCCGGGACTGTCTACAATGAGCAGTTCTTC | CASSASGTVYNEQFF | TRBJ2-1 | NA | TRBV7-3 | NA
TGTGCCAGTAGACCGGACAGGGTTTCACCCCTCCACTTT | CASRPDRVSPLHF | TRBJ1-6 | few | TRBV19 | TRBD1
TGTGCCAGCAGCTTAGGGCCACAAACCTACGAGCGGTACTTC | CASSLGPQTYERYF | TRBJ2-7 | NA | TRBV7-2 | NA
TGTGCCAGCAACACCTGGGGCGGCTACACCTTC | CASNTWGGYTF | TRBJ1-2 | once | TRBV7-9 | NA
TGCAGTGTGCGAGGGGGGGCCAGATCCGAGCAGTACTTC | CSVRGGARSEQYF | TRBJ2-7 | NA | TRBV20-1 | NA
TGTGCCAGCAAGGACCGTCGGATATTGAACACTGAAGCTTTCTTT | CASKDRRILNTEAFF | TRBJ1-1 | NA | TRBV2 | NA
TGTGCCAGCAGCGCACTGCTGACACCCTCCTACGAGCAGTACTTC | CASSALLTPSYEQYF | TRBJ2-7 | NA | TRBV5-5 | NA
TGTGCCAGCAGTACCAGCGGGGGGGCTACCACCGGGGAGCTGTTTTTT | CASSTSGGATTGELFF | TRBJ2-2 | NA | TRBV10-3 | TRBD2
TGCAGCGTCGCGGCCGAGTACTATGAGCAGTTCTTC | CSVAAEYYEQFF | TRBJ2-1 | NA | TRBV29-1 | NA
TGTGCCAGCAGCCAAGGGGGGAGCTCCTATAATTCACCCCTCCACTTT | CASSQGGSSYNSPLHF | TRBJ1-6 | NA | TRBV9 | NA
TGTGCCACCAGTGCGACAAGTGGTAGCAATCAGCCCCAGCATTTT | CATSATSGSNQPQHF | TRBJ1-5 | few | TRBV24-1 | NA
TGTGCCAGCAGGGAGACTAGCGGGGGGGCCAAGCAGTACTTC | CASRETSGGAKQYF | TRBJ2-7 | many | TRBV2 | TRBD2